Listed here are 31 T cell receptor beta chains from one sample, sequenced in a study of blood T cell repertoires in COVID-19. Here immunoSEQ multiplex PCR was the method, and the copy in TCRdb shows in-frame clones only, minus some. The table has more than 85,000 clones, about nine tenths seen once. The specimen was peripheral blood. The receptors shown here come from a man younger than 35 with acute or convalescent COVID-19.

V gene TRBV5-1 combines with J gene TRBJ1-4; D remains ambiguous. This CDR3 spans 13 amino acids. The ends were cut back, 0 bases at V and 8 bases at J, with 8 bases in the middle. Germline V gene data show CDR1 as SGHRS and CDR2 as YFSETQ. The CDR3 DNA follows: TGCGCCAGCAGCTTGGACTCCGAGGAAAAACTGTTTTTT. It is translated as CASSLDSEEKLFF.

The chain joins TRBV7-9 to TRBJ2-7; D remains ambiguous. Per the germline V gene, CDR1 is SEHNR and CDR2 is FQNEAQ (reference sequence). The CDR3 contains 14 residues. V lost 0 bases, J lost 6 bases, and 12 bases lay in between. The CDR3 bases are TGTGCCAGCAGCTTAGCGAGCCAGGTGGCCGAGCAGTACTTC. Its translation is CASSLASQVAEQYF.

The V call is TRBV27, the J call TRBJ2-7, with TRBD1 as a possible D gene (6 bases). This CDR3 has 12 residues. Germline CDR1 MNHEY, CDR2 SMNVEV (reference sequence). Trimming stripped 8 bases from V and 1 base from J, with 9 bases between. CDR3 amino acids: CASGDKSYEQYF. The CDR3 DNA reads as TGTGCCAGCGGGGACAAATCCTACGAGCAGTACTTC.

The chain has TRBV5-1 and TRBJ1-1, with a possible D match to TRBD1 (6 bases). V lost 3 bases and J lost 1, with 10 bases in between. The CDR3 is 14 amino acids. CDR1 and CDR2 (germline): SGHRS, YFSETQ. In DNA form, the CDR3 reads TGCGCCAGCAGCTGGGAGACAGGGAACACTGAAGCTTTCTTT. Encoded protein: CASSWETGNTEAFF.

This chain uses TRBV24-1 with TRBJ2-3, with D unresolved. Germline CDR1 and CDR2: KGHDR and SFDVKD. The V end was cut by 4 bases, the J end by 6 bases, with 13 bases between. The CDR3 consists of 14 residues. This CDR3 is CATSDPKIEDTQYF. As DNA, the CDR3 is TGTGCCACCAGTGACCCAAAGATAGAGGATACGCAGTATTTT.

The rearrangement joins TRBV27 to TRBJ2-7; TRBD2 might be the D (5 bases). CDR3 length equals 12 residues. Germline CDR1 and CDR2: MNHEY and SMNVEV (reference sequence). V dropped 8 bases and J dropped 6 bases, with 14 bases sitting between them. The chain's CDR3 is CASGSTRVEQYF. CDR3 coding DNA: TGTGCCAGCGGCTCAACTAGGGTCGAGCAGTACTTC.

The gene calls are TRBV18 and TRBJ1-3, with D possibly being TRBD1 (5 bases). This CDR3 has 15 residues. CDR1 is KGHSH, CDR2 LQKENI, per germline. The V gene lost 2 bases and the J gene lost 0 bases, with 8 bases spanning the gap. This CDR3 is CASSPDSSSGNTIYF. The DNA for the CDR3 is TGTGCCAGCTCACCAGACAGTTCCTCTGGAAACACCATATATTTT.

The rearrangement links TRBV5-1 to TRBJ2-2, with D possibly matching TRBD1 (6 bases). Looked up from germline, CDR1 is SGHRS and CDR2 is YFSETQ. The V and J ends lost 5 bases and 5 bases respectively, with 13 bases between them. CDR3 length: 14 amino acids. The CDR3 reads CASRILGGTGELFF. The CDR3 DNA reads as TGCGCCAGCAGAATCCTAGGGGGAACCGGGGAGCTGTTTTTT.

As DNA, the CDR3 is TGTGCCAGCAGCGTAGAACGGGCAGGGGGACCAGGGGCCAACGTCCTGACTTTC. Translating gives CASSVERAGGPGANVLTF. This chain joins TRBV9 and TRBJ2-6, with 7 bases lining up with TRBD1. V gave up 0 bases and J gave up 4 bases; unmatched junction bases: 10. Germline V gives CDR1 SGDLS, CDR2 YYNGEE. This CDR3 contains 18 residues. The complete variable domain, with remaining parts taken from reference TRBV9 and TRBJ2-6, reads DSGVTQTPKHLITATGQRVTLRCSPRSGDLSVYWYQQSLDQGLQFLIQYYNGEERAKGNILERFSAQQFPDLHSELNLSSLELGDSALYFCASSVERAGGPGANVLTFGAGSRLTVL.

This chain uses TRBV6-5 with TRBJ1-2; 7 bases fit TRBD1. Germline CDR1 MNHEY, CDR2 SVGAGI. The V segment lost 6 bases and the J segment 8 bases; nucleotides outside the gene matches: 9. The CDR3 runs to 13 residues. CDR3 DNA sequence: TGTGCCAGCAGCCAGGGGACAGTTAAAGGCTACACCTTC. Protein product: CASSQGTVKGYTF.

The J gene is TRBJ2-1, the V gene TRBV9; 7 positions match TRBD2. The CDR3 length is 16 residues. The ends lost 0 bases at V and 2 bases at J; junction bases unmatched: 5. Germline V CDR1 and CDR2: SGDLS, YYNGEE. The CDR3 nucleotides are TGTGCCAGCAGCGTAGCTCTGGCGGGGGCCTACAATGAGCAGTTCTTC. This gives the protein CASSVALAGAYNEQFF.

V gene TRBV5-6 combines with J gene TRBJ2-6; no firm D call. The CDR3 has 14 residues. Germline V gene data show CDR1 as SGHDT and CDR2 as YYEEEE. Deletions cut 6 bases from V and 1 base from J, with 8 bases between. The CDR3 protein is CASNPGSGANVLTF. In DNA form, the CDR3 reads TGTGCCAGCAACCCGGGTTCTGGGGCCAACGTCCTGACTTTC.

This rearrangement joins TRBV27 to TRBJ1-1; D remains unclear. Between the trimmed V and J ends, which lost 1 base and 5 bases, there was a span of 20 bases. This CDR3 comprises 17 residues. Germline-derived CDR1 and CDR2 are MNHEY and SMNVEV (reference sequence). The CDR3 region is CASSLYNWGDRGTEAFF. CDR3 bases: TGTGCCAGCAGTTTATACAACTGGGGAGACCGCGGGACTGAAGCTTTCTTT.

This chain links TRBV5-4 with TRBJ1-3; no definite D call. Trimming stripped 0 bases from V and 0 bases from J, with 7 bases between. Germline CDR1 SGHNT, CDR2 YYREEE (reference sequence). The CDR3 length is 15 residues. The CDR3 reads CASSLDGNSGNTIYF. The CDR3 nucleotides are TGTGCCAGCAGCTTGGACGGGAACTCTGGAAACACCATATATTTT.

V usage is TRBV5-1 and J usage is TRBJ1-4; no clear D. This CDR3 contains 14 residues. CDR1 is SGHRS and CDR2 is YFSETQ in the germline V gene. The V and J ends lost 0 bases and 7 bases respectively, with 10 bases between them. In nucleotides, the CDR3 is TGCGCCAGCAGCTTGGGGGTAGGAGCTGAAAAACTGTTTTTT. Translation gives CASSLGVGAEKLFF.

The V and J genes are TRBV27 and TRBJ1-4, with D uncertain. This CDR3 comprises 17 residues. CDR1 and CDR2 from the germline V gene are MNHEY and SMNVEV (reference sequence). The ends were cut back, 0 bases at V and 2 bases at J, with 13 bases in the middle. CDR3 sequence: CASSLSSRLRTNEKLFF. The CDR3 nucleotides are TGTGCCAGCAGTTTATCGTCTAGGCTAAGGACTAATGAAAAACTGTTTTTT.

The chain joins TRBV6-6 to TRBJ2-7; TRBD2 agrees at 13 bases. Germline V gene lookup returns CDR1 MNHNY and CDR2 SVGAGI (reference sequence). Losses at the gene ends were 5 bases for V and 12 bases for J; bases not matched to a gene: 25. This CDR3 has 19 residues. CDR3 loop: CASSPALAGGRFTYERRYF. As DNA, the CDR3 is TGTGCCAGCAGTCCTGCACTAGCGGGAGGGCGATTTACCTACGAGCGGCGGTACTTC.

The chain employs TRBV3-1 (or the pseudogene TRBV3-2) and TRBJ2-7; 11 nucleotides match TRBD1. CDR1 and CDR2 from the germline V gene are LGHDT and YNNKEL (reference sequence). V lost 1 base, J lost 3 bases, and 8 bases stayed unmatched. This CDR3 contains 17 residues. CDR3 residues: CASSQAKPGQGVYEQYF. The CDR3 DNA sequence: TGTGCCAGCAGCCAAGCCAAACCGGGACAGGGGGTCTACGAGCAGTACTTC.

The chain combines TRBV2 with TRBJ1-2; 7 bases line up with TRBD1. CDR1 and CDR2 (germline): SNHLY, FYNNEI. The CDR3 has 14 residues. J lost 4 bases, V lost 5 bases, and 7 bases had no gene match. CDR3 nucleotide sequence: TGTGCCAGCAGTCTTACAGGGGCCACCTATGGCTACACCTTC. Protein: CASSLTGATYGYTF. Using reference TRBV2 and TRBJ1-2 for the parts outside the CDR3, the full variable domain is EPEVTQTPSHQVTQMGQEVILRCVPISNHLYFYWYRQILGQKVEFLVSFYNNEISEKSEIFDDQFSVERPDGSNFTLKIRSTKLEDSAMYFCASSLTGATYGYTFGSGTRLTVV.

J is TRBJ2-1 and V is TRBV4-1, with 8 bases identical to TRBD2. Trimming took 1 base from V and 5 from J; bases not matched to a gene: 7. The CDR3 contains 16 residues. The V gene's germline CDR1 is MGHRA and CDR2 YSYEKL. CDR3 residues: CASSQGELAANNEQFF. The DNA of the CDR3 is TGCGCCAGCAGCCAAGGGGAACTAGCGGCCAACAATGAGCAGTTCTTC.

This clone was recorded once. The chain recombines TRBV11-2 with TRBJ1-1; 9 nucleotides align to TRBD1. The germline gives CDR1 SGHAT, CDR2 FQNNGV. The junction had 4 bases not matched to a gene; V was cut back by 7 bases and J by 4 bases. This CDR3 has 13 amino acids. The chain's CDR3 is CASNRQGVTEAFF. As DNA, the CDR3 is TGTGCCAGCAATCGACAGGGGGTCACTGAAGCTTTCTTT.

The V gene is TRBV2, the J gene TRBJ2-1; 9 positions match TRBD1. With V trimmed by 5 bases and J by 4 bases, 6 bases remained unmatched. From germline, CDR1 is SNHLY and CDR2 FYNNEI. CDR3 size: 15 residues. The CDR3 bases are TGTGCCAGCAGTAACGACAGGGGGGGGTACAATGAGCAGTTCTTC. The encoded protein is CASSNDRGGYNEQFF.

The V call is TRBV18, the J call TRBJ1-1; D is unclear. V was pared by 2 bases and J by 6 bases, with 13 bases between. The CDR3 covers 14 residues. CDR1 KGHSH and CDR2 LQKENI come from the germline V gene. The CDR3 reads CASSPNSGRAEAFF. The CDR3 DNA reads TGTGCCAGCTCACCAAACTCGGGGAGGGCTGAAGCTTTCTTT.

The chain employs TRBV5-1 and TRBJ1-2; D might be TRBD1 (5 bases). V lost 0 bases and J 6 bases, leaving 12 bases between the germline ends. Germline V lookup: CDR1 SGHRS, CDR2 YFSETQ. CDR3 length: 14 amino acids. The DNA for the CDR3 is TGCGCCAGCAGCTTGGCCGGGGGGGAGAATGGCTACACCTTC. Its translation is CASSLAGGENGYTF.

The rearrangement uses TRBV6-2 or TRBV6-3 and TRBJ1-5; D is unresolved. Germline CDR1 MNHEY, CDR2 SVGEGT. The length of the CDR3 is 17 residues. V was clipped by 2 bases and J by 2 bases, with 16 bases between them. CDR3 protein: CASSYETRSYGNQPQHF. The CDR3 DNA reads as TGTGCCAGCAGTTACGAGACAAGATCGTATGGCAATCAGCCCCAGCATTTT.

V usage is TRBV5-1 and J usage is TRBJ1-1; D uncertain. Per the germline V gene, CDR1 is SGHRS and CDR2 is YFSETQ. This CDR3 has 15 residues. V was cut by 2 bases and J by 4 bases, with 15 bases left in between. CDR3: CASSFSRELSTEAFF. The CDR3 DNA is TGCGCCAGCAGCTTTAGCCGGGAACTTAGCACTGAAGCTTTCTTT. Drawing the rest from reference TRBV5-1 and TRBJ1-1, the complete variable domain is KAGVTQTPRYLIKTRGQQVTLSCSPISGHRSVSWYQQTPGQGLQFLFEYFSETQRNKGNFPGRFSGRQFSNSRSEMNVSTLELGDSALYLCASSFSRELSTEAFFGQGTRLTVV.

The rearrangement uses TRBV18 and TRBJ2-1; 8 positions match TRBD2. The CDR3 totals 13 residues. The junction had 5 bases not matched to a gene; V was cut back by 6 bases and J by 7 bases. Germline-derived CDR1 and CDR2 are KGHSH and LQKENI. CDR3 sequence: CASSTGTRNEQFF. Here the CDR3 DNA reads TGTGCCAGCTCTACCGGGACTAGAAATGAGCAGTTCTTC.

The CDR3 bases are TGTGCCAGTAGGAGCGCGTATAATTCACCCCTCCACTTT. Translated, it gives CASRSAYNSPLHF. The chain joins TRBV19 to TRBJ1-6; D not resolved. V was pared by 6 bases and J by 4 bases, with 7 bases between. This CDR3 spans 13 amino acids. CDR1 LNHDA and CDR2 SQIVND come from the germline V gene (reference sequence).

The CDR3 sequence is CASSRDGVGTDTQYF. DNA of the CDR3: TGCGCCAGCAGCCGGGATGGGGTGGGCACAGATACGCAGTATTTT. J is TRBJ2-3 and V is TRBV10-2, with D perhaps matching TRBD2 (5 bases). This CDR3 spans 15 amino acids. Per the germline V gene, CDR1 is WSHSY and CDR2 is SAAADI. Trimming shortened V by 6 bases and J by 1 base, and 14 bases separated the two germline ends.

The CDR3 is CASSYGGNYGYTF. The CDR3 DNA follows: TGTGCCAGCAGTTACGGCGGGAACTATGGCTACACCTTC. The V and J genes are TRBV6-6 and TRBJ1-2; D remains unclear. The CDR3 loop spans 13 amino acids. CDR1 MNHNY and CDR2 SVGAGI come from the germline V gene (reference sequence). V was clipped by 2 bases and J by 2 bases, with 6 bases between them.

This clone was counted once. The V gene is TRBV5-1, the J gene TRBJ2-5; a possible D gene is TRBD1 (6 bases). Trimming took off 7 bases at V and 5 bases at J, with 15 bases between the two ends. The CDR3 extends over 13 amino acids. The V gene's germline CDR1 is SGHRS and CDR2 YFSETQ. CDR3 bases: TGCGCCAGCCGAAACAGGGTAGTGGAGACCCAGTACTTC. As protein: CASRNRVVETQYF.